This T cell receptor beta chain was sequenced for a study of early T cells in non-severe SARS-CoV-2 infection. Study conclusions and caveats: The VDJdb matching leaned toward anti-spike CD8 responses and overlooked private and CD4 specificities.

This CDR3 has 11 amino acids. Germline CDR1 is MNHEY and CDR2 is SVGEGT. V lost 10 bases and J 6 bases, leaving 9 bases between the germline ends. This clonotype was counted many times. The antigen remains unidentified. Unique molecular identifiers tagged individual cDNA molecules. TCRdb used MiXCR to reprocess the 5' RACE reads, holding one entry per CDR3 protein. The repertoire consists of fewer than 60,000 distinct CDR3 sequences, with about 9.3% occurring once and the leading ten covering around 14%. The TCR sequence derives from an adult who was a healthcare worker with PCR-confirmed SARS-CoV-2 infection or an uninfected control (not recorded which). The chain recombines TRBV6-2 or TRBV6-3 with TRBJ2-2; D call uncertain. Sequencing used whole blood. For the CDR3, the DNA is TGTGCCACCAGACGGGCCGGGGAGCTGTTTTTT. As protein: CATRRAGELFF.